These 12 T cell receptor beta chains originate from one sample sequenced in a study of blood T cells in healthy people across ages. The authors ran a second PCR of 7 to 11 cycles using a sample-barcoded 5' primer and a J-beta primer mix. TCRdb analysed the 5' RACE reads with MiXCR anew, one entry per CDR3 protein. The sample carries about 1,400,000 distinct CDR3 sequences, approximately 63% recorded once. Specimen: blood. These receptors were collected from a man aged 18 to 29 in good health.

The V gene is TRBV15, the J gene TRBJ2-5; no clear D gene. The CDR3 consists of 13 residues. Looked up from germline, CDR1 is LNHNV and CDR2 is YYDKDF (reference sequence). Trimming took 1 base from V and 2 from J, leaving 5 bases between them. The CDR3, as DNA: TGTGCCACCAGCAGAGGATTACAAGAGACCCAGTACTTC. This gives the protein CATSRGLQETQYF.

The gene calls are TRBV6-2 or TRBV6-3 and TRBJ1-1, with D possibly matching TRBD1 (5 bases). Germline V lookup: CDR1 MNHEY, CDR2 SVGEGT. V was clipped by 8 bases and J by 3 bases, with 13 bases between them. The CDR3 is 13 amino acids. CDR3 in DNA: TGTGCCAGCCTTCAGGGATTCGACACTGAAGCTTTCTTT. Translating gives CASLQGFDTEAFF.

This chain joins TRBV7-2 and TRBJ1-2, with 7 bases identical to TRBD1. Losses at the gene ends were 4 bases for V and 8 bases for J; bases not matched to a gene: 16. The CDR3 runs 16 residues. From germline, CDR1 is SGHTA and CDR2 FQGNSA. The CDR3 spells CASSSTRDSRERGYTF. CDR3 nucleotides: TGTGCCAGCAGCTCGACCCGGGACAGTCGAGAACGAGGCTACACCTTC.

The rearrangement uses TRBV3-1 and TRBJ2-7; TRBD1 is a possible D gene (6 bases). Trimming stripped 0 bases from V and 0 bases from J, with 12 bases between. Germline V CDR1 and CDR2: LGHDT, YNNKEL (reference sequence). This CDR3 contains 16 residues. This CDR3 is CASSQDTQGPSYEQYF. DNA for the CDR3: TGTGCCAGCAGCCAAGATACCCAGGGGCCCTCCTACGAGCAGTACTTC.

V is TRBV5-1 and J is TRBJ1-5; unclear D gene. V was pared by 0 bases and J by 1 base, with 8 bases between. Per germline, CDR1 SGHRS and CDR2 YFSETQ. The CDR3 covers 15 residues. CDR3 bases: TGCGCCAGCAGCTTGGGACCATTGAGCAATCAGCCCCAGCATTTT. It translates to CASSLGPLSNQPQHF.

The count of this clonotype is one. This chain links TRBV20-1 with TRBJ1-2; D is undetermined. The CDR3 is made up of 15 amino acids. Germline CDR1 is DFQATT and CDR2 is SNEGSKA (reference sequence). Trimming pared 0 bases from V and 4 bases from J, leaving 15 bases between. CDR3 coding DNA: TGCAGTGCTAGAGACCCCGGGGAGGTTAGCTATGGCTACACCTTC. This encodes CSARDPGEVSYGYTF.

This clonotype was observed a handful of times. The rearrangement links TRBV14 to TRBJ2-5; the D gene could be TRBD1 or TRBD2 (5 bases each). CDR3 length equals 15 residues. Germline CDR1 SGHDN, CDR2 FVKESK. The V gene lost 0 bases and the J gene lost 6 bases, with 14 bases spanning the gap. CDR3 loop: CASSQEFRGTKTQYF. The CDR3 DNA is TGTGCCAGCAGCCAAGAGTTCCGAGGGACGAAGACCCAGTACTTC.

The CDR3 loop is CASSYSRQGGKTEAFF. In nucleotides, the CDR3 is TGTGCCAGCAGTTACTCGAGACAGGGGGGGAAGACTGAAGCTTTCTTT. The V gene is TRBV6-5, the J gene TRBJ1-1; 9 nucleotides match TRBD1. Germline V gives CDR1 MNHEY, CDR2 SVGAGI. The CDR3 spans 16 residues. Losses at the gene ends were 0 bases for V and 5 bases for J; bases not matched to a gene: 7.

V and J are TRBV29-1 and TRBJ2-1, with D possibly matching TRBD1 (5 bases). Per the germline V gene, CDR1 is SQVTM and CDR2 is ANQGSEA. CDR3 size: 11 residues. Trimming removed 3 bases from V and 11 bases from J, with 11 bases in between. CDR3 in DNA: TGCAGCGTTGACAGGGCGAATAAGCAGTTCTTC. This codes for CSVDRANKQFF.

This clonotype was picked up a small number of times. The chain has TRBV6-6 and TRBJ1-2; 8 nucleotides match TRBD1. The CDR3 has 16 residues. V was pared by 7 bases and J by 2 bases, with 12 bases of the junction left unmatched. Germline CDR1 and CDR2: MNHNY and SVGAGI (reference sequence). CDR3 coding DNA: TGTGCCAGCAACCTCTTGCAGGGGGCCGTCAACTATGGCTACACCTTC. This gives the protein CASNLLQGAVNYGYTF.

A single count supports this clonotype. The chain is built from TRBV4-1 and TRBJ2-2; the match to TRBD1 covers 12 bases. The CDR3 sequence is 19 residues long. J lost 4 bases, V lost 4 bases, and 13 bases had no gene match. CDR1 and CDR2 (germline): MGHRA, YSYEKL. The CDR3: CASSPNAGTGGAGTGELFF. The CDR3 DNA is TGCGCCAGCAGCCCTAACGCCGGGACAGGGGGCGCGGGCACCGGGGAGCTGTTTTTT.

This clonotype has a handful of counts. The V and J genes are TRBV10-3 and TRBJ2-1; TRBD2 might be the D (5 bases). Germline V CDR1 and CDR2: ENHRY, SYGVKD. Trimming took 6 bases from V and 8 from J, leaving 14 bases between them. CDR3 length equals 13 residues. CDR3 sequence: CAIRISMGDEQFF. Written as DNA, the CDR3 is TGTGCCATCAGGATAAGCATGGGAGATGAGCAGTTCTTC.